This TCR beta chain derives from a study of glioma-infiltrating T cells. Findings and limits, study-wide: Very few CDR3 sequences were shared between tissue and blood. Gliomas, especially low-grade, showed above-expected tissue-blood divergence; non-neoplastic patients showed below.

The iRepertoire nested amplicon-rescue multiplex PCR amplified TCR alpha and beta CDR3s from RNA. Tissue mRNA or PBMC total RNA, roughly 95-400 ng, went into one-step reverse transcription and amplification. TCRdb processed the multiplex PCR reads anew with MiXCR; each CDR3 protein has one entry. The sample holds roughly 100,000 distinct CDR3 sequences, around 29% seen once. This clonotype was observed at least ten times. Antigen specificity is unknown. J lost 6 bases, V lost 7 bases, and 6 bases had no gene match. This CDR3 has 13 residues. Sequencing was performed on glioma tissue, nonneoplastic brain tissue, or PBMCs (not recorded which). The sequence derives from a human donor with low-grade glioma or glioblastoma, undergoing nonglioma brain surgery, or in good health (not recorded which). The chain combines TRBV12-3 or TRBV12-4 with TRBJ1-5, with TRBD1 matching over 7 bases. DNA for the CDR3: TGTGCCAGCACTGACAGGGTTGGTCAGCCCCAGCATTTT. Its protein product is CASTDRVGQPQHF.